These T cell receptor beta chains were read from a single sample in a study of OX40 agonist ivuxolimab in advanced cancers. Measured with immunoSEQ multiplex PCR; TCRdb has only the in-frame clones, and not every one. The sample lists roughly 62,000 clones, more than 85% seen once, with approximately 0.64% in the top ten. Sample: CD4+ or CD8+ T cells sorted from blood, taken in a trial of the OX40 agonist ivuxolimab. The receptors shown here come from an adult with an advanced solid tumor such as melanoma, head and neck, liver or kidney cancer. Both conserved end residues are part of each CDR3. The D gene is left open where the match is weak. Rows give clone size only sometimes, using once, few, many, or a class for an expanded clone.

>TRBJ2-7|TRBV11-3|-|-
TGTGCCAGCAGCTTAGAGTTGCAGGGCTCCTACGAGCAGTACTTC
CASSLELQGSYEQYF
>TRBJ1-1|TRBV18|-|-
TGTGCCAGCTCACCAAACCGGGTTACGGGGCTGAACACTGAAGCTTTCTTT
CASSPNRVTGLNTEAFF
>TRBJ2-5|TRBV7-9|-|TRBD1
TGTGCCAGCAGCCCATGGACAGGGATTGGCCAAGAGACCCAGTACTTC
CASSPWTGIGQETQYF
>TRBJ1-1|TRBV5-4|-|TRBD1
TGTGCCAGCAGCTTGGGGGACAGGGGTAACACTGAAGCTTTCTTT
CASSLGDRGNTEAFF
>TRBJ2-5|TRBV6-6|-|-
TGTGCCAGCAGTTACTCACGCCAGACCCAGTACTTC
CASSYSRQTQYF
>TRBJ1-6|TRBV30|few|-
TGTGCCTGGGGGGGGAGTACCCTCCACTTT
CAWGGSTLHF
>TRBJ2-3|TRBV25-1|-|TRBD1
TGTGCCAGCAGTGATCTTTCGGGACAGAATACAGATACGCAGTATTTT
CASSDLSGQNTDTQYF
>TRBJ1-1|TRBV4-1|-|-
TGCGCCAGCAGCCAAGTAGGGGCGAACACTGAAGCTTTCTTT
CASSQVGANTEAFF
>TRBJ1-5|TRBV18|once|-
TGTGCCAGCTCACCACCGGGTGGGGGGCTGGAGCCCCAGCATTTT
CASSPPGGGLEPQHF
>TRBJ1-5|TRBV19|-|TRBD1
TGTGCCAGTAGTCCGACAGGGGGCAATCAGCCCCAGCATTTT
CASSPTGGNQPQHF
>TRBJ1-1|TRBV6-5|-|-
TGTGCCAGCAGTTTGGGGACGTACACTGAAGCTTTCTTT
CASSLGTYTEAFF
>TRBJ2-1|TRBV13|-|-
TGTGCCAGCAGCTTATTGGCGGGAATCGAGCAGTTCTTC
CASSLLAGIEQFF
>TRBJ2-3|TRBV10-2|-|TRBD1
TGCGCCAGCAGTGAGTGGCTAAACAGGGGTAGCACAGATACGCAGTATTTT
CASSEWLNRGSTDTQYF
>TRBJ1-1|TRBV11-1|-|TRBD1
TGTGCCAGCGCAGGGGGCTGGGGGAAAGCTTTCTTT
CASAGGWGKAFF
>TRBJ1-6|TRBV10-1|-|-
TGCGCCAGCACCCCGGGAAATAATTCACCCCTCCACTTT
CASTPGNNSPLHF
>TRBJ1-1|TRBV29-1|once|TRBD1
TGCAGCGCTCTACGAGCGGGACAGGGAGACGCTTTCTTT
CSALRAGQGDAFF
>TRBJ2-1|TRBV7-2|-|-
TGTGCCAGCAGCCTAAGGATGTTAGCGGTTAACAATGAGCAGTTCTTC
CASSLRMLAVNNEQFF
>TRBJ2-2|TRBV6-4|-|TRBD1
TGTGCCAGCAGTGAACAGGGGGGCACCGGGGAGCTGTTTTTT
CASSEQGGTGELFF
>TRBJ2-3|TRBV6-5|-|-
TGTGCCAGCAGTTATAACAGGCGAACTACAGATACGCAGTATTTT
CASSYNRRTTDTQYF
>TRBJ1-2|TRBV2|-|-
TGTGCCAGCACTTCCGAATTAGCTAACTATGGCTACACCTTC
CASTSELANYGYTF
>TRBJ1-2|TRBV7-7|few|-
TGTGCTAGCAGAGGACTCTATGGCTACACCTTC
CASRGLYGYTF
>TRBJ2-2|TRBV7-3|few|-
TGTGCCAGCAGCTTGGGGCTAGGCGGGGAGCTGTTTTTT
CASSLGLGGELFF
>TRBJ2-4|TRBV19|-|-
TGTGCCAGTAGTAGACGGACCGTCGAGGCCAAAAACATTCAGTACTTC
CASSRRTVEAKNIQYF
>TRBJ2-7|TRBV5-1|-|-
TGCGCCAGCAGGATCGCAGGGTCCCACGAGCAGTACTTC
CASRIAGSHEQYF
>TRBJ2-4|TRBV14|-|-
TGTGCCAGCAGCCCACTAGGGGTAGCCAAAAACATTCAGTACTTC
CASSPLGVAKNIQYF
>TRBJ1-3|TRBV5-1|-|-
TGCGCCAGCAGCTCGGCGGGGACCTCTGGAAACACCATATATTTT
CASSSAGTSGNTIYF
>TRBJ1-3|TRBV7-9|-|-
TGTGCCAGCAGCACGATGATTTCAACTGGAAACACCATATATTTT
CASSTMISTGNTIYF
>TRBJ2-1|TRBV29-1|-|-
TGCAGCGTCTCACGCCCCTACCCCAGTGAGCAGTTCTTC
CSVSRPYPSEQFF
>TRBJ1-1|TRBV5-4|-|-
TGTGCCAGCAGCTTGGAGGTGGGTACTGAAGCTTTCTTT
CASSLEVGTEAFF
>TRBJ1-1|TRBV6-5|-|TRBD1
TGTGCCAGCAGAAGAGGACAGGCAGGGACTGAAGCTTTCTTT
CASRRGQAGTEAFF
>TRBJ2-7|TRBV6-1|once|-
TGTGCCAGCATCCGAGGCCCGGGTCTTTCCTACGAGCAGTACTTC
CASIRGPGLSYEQYF
>TRBJ2-1|TRBV11-2|once|TRBD2
TGTGCCAGCAGTATGAGACTAGCGGGGGGTTCCGAGTTCTACAATGAGCAGTTCTTC
CASSMRLAGGSEFYNEQFF
>TRBJ2-7|TRBV14|-|-
TGTGCCAGCAGCCTCTCCTACGAGCAGTACTTC
CASSLSYEQYF
>TRBJ1-1|TRBV2|-|TRBD1
TGTGCCAGCAGGGACAGGGGAACATGGGCTGAAGCTTTCTTT
CASRDRGTWAEAFF
>TRBJ2-6|TRBV5-1|-|-
TGCGCCAGCAGCGGAGGGGCCCTAGCGTCCTACTCTGGGGCCAACGTCCTGACTTTC
CASSGGALASYSGANVLTF